This T cell receptor beta chain was identified during a study of control samples from healthy donors and cancer patients. Only in-frame clones appear in the TCRdb table, and some are missing; sequencing was by immunoSEQ multiplex PCR. Of about 89,000 clones listed, approximately 87% are singletons. The CDR3 is made up of 14 amino acids. The V and J ends lost 11 bases and 7 bases respectively, with 22 bases between them. Germline V gene lookup returns CDR1 ENHRY and CDR2 SYGVKD. The TCR was taken from a woman aged 40 to 55 in good health. This rearrangement joins TRBV10-3 to TRBJ2-3; D might be TRBD2 (7 bases). Sequencing was carried out using blood. This CDR3 is CAVNGGTLLNTQYF. Here the CDR3 DNA reads TGTGCCGTAAACGGGGGGACATTGTTGAATACGCAGTATTTT.